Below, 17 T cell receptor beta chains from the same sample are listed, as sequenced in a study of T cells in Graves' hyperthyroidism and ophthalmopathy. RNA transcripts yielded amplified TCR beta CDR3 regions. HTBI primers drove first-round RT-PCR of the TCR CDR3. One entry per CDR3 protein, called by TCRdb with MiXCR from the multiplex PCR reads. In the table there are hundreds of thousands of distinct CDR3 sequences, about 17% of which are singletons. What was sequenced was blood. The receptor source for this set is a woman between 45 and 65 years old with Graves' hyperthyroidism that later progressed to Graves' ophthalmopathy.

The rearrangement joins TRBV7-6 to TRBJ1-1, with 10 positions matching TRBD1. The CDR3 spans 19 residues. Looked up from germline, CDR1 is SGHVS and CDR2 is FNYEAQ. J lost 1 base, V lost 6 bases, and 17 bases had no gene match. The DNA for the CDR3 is TGTGCCAGCAGTAGTTTTTTAATCCGGACAGGGGGAGGGAACACTGAAGCTTTCTTT. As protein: CASSSFLIRTGGGNTEAFF.

This chain's CDR3 is CATGWARTDTQYF. The CDR3 coding sequence is TGTGCCACCGGGTGGGCTCGCACAGATACGCAGTATTTT. V and J are TRBV19 and TRBJ2-3; D is uncertain. V dropped 10 bases and J dropped 1 base, with 12 bases sitting between them. The V gene's germline CDR1 is LNHDA and CDR2 SQIVND (reference sequence). The CDR3 sequence is 13 residues long.

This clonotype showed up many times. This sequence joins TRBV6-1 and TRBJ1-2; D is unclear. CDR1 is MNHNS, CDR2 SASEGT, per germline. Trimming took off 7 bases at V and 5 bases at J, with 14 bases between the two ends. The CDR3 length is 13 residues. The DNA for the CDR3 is TGTGCCAGCACCCGCGAGGAAGGTTATGGCTACACCTTC. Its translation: CASTREEGYGYTF.

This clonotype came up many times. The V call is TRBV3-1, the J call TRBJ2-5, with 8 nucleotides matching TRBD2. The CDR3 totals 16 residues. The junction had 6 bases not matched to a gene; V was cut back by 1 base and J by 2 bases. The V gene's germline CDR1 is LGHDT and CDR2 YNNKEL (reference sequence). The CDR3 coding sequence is TGTGCCAGCAGCCAAGTTGCGGGGGGACCGCAAGAGACCCAGTACTTC. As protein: CASSQVAGGPQETQYF.

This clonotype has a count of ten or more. The chain's CDR3 is CASSPGTVEQFF. The CDR3 DNA is TGTGCCAGCAGTCCCGGGACTGTTGAGCAGTTCTTC. V usage is TRBV3-1 and J usage is TRBJ2-1, with D perhaps matching TRBD2 (6 bases). Germline loops: CDR1 LGHDT, CDR2 YNNKEL (reference sequence). The CDR3 is 12 amino acids. V was shortened by 6 bases and J by 9 bases, with 12 bases between the two germline ends.

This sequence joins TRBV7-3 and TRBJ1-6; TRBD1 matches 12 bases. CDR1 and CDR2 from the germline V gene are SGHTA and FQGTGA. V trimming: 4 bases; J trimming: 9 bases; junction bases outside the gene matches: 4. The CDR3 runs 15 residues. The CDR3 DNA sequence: TGTGCCAGCAGCTCCCGGGACAGGGGGCTTTCACCCCTCCACTTT. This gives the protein CASSSRDRGLSPLHF.

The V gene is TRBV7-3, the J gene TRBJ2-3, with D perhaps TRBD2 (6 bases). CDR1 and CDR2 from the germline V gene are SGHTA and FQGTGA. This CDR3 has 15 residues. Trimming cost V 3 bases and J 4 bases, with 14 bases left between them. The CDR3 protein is CASSFGGRDSDTQYF. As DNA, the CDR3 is TGTGCCAGCAGCTTCGGAGGTAGGGACTCAGATACGCAGTATTTT.

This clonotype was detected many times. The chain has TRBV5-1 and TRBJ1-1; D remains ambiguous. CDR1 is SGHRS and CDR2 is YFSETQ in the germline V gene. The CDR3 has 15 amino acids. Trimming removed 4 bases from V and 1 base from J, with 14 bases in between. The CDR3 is CASSPLRTRNTEAFF. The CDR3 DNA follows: TGCGCCAGCAGCCCGCTCCGTACTCGGAACACTGAAGCTTTCTTT.

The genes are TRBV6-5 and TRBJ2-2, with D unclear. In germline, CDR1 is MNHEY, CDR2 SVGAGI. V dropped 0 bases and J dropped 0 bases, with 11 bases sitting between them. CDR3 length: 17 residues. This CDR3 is CASSYSISGSNTGELFF. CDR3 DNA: TGTGCCAGCAGTTACTCGATTTCCGGTTCGAACACCGGGGAGCTGTTTTTT.

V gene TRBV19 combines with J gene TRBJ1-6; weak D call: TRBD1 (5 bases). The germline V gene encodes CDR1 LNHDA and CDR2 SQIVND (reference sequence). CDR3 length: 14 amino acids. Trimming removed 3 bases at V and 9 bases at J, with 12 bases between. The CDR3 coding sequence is TGTGCCAGTAGTATGGCAGGGCGCACTTCACCCCTCCACTTT. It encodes CASSMAGRTSPLHF.

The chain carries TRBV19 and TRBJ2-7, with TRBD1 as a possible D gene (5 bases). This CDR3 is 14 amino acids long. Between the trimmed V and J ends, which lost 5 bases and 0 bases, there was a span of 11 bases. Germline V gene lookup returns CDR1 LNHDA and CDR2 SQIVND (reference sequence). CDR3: CASSGARGSYEQYF. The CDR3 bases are TGTGCCAGTAGTGGGGCGAGAGGCTCCTACGAGCAGTACTTC.

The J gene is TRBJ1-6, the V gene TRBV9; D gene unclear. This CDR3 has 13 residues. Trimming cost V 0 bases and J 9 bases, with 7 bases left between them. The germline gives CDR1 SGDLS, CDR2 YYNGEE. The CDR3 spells CASSVEAASPLHF. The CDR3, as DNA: TGTGCCAGCAGCGTAGAGGCGGCTTCACCCCTCCACTTT.

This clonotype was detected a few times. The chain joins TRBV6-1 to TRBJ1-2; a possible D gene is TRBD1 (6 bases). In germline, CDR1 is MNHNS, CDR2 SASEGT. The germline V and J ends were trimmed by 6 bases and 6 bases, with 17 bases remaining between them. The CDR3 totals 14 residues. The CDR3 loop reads CASSTDSMKHGYTF. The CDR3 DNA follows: TGTGCCAGCAGCACGGACAGCATGAAACATGGCTACACCTTC.

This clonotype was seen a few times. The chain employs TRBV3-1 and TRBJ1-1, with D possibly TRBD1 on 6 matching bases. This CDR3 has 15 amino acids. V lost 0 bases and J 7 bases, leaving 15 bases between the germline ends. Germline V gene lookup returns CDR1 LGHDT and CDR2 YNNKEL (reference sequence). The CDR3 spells CASSQDGGGLGEAFF. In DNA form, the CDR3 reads TGTGCCAGCAGCCAAGATGGGGGGGGGCTCGGTGAAGCTTTCTTT. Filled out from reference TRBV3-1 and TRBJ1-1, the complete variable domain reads DTAVSQTPKYLVTQMGNDKSIKCEQNLGHDTMYWYKQDSKKFLKIMFSYNNKELIINETVPNRFSPKSPDKAHLNLHINSLELGDSAVYFCASSQDGGGLGEAFFGQGTRLTVV.

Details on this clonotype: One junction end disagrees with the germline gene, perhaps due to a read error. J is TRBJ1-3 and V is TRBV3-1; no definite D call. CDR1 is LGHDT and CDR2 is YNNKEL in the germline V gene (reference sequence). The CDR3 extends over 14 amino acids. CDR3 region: CASSFGSSGNTTYF. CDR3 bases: TGTGCCAGCAGCTTCGGAAGCTCTGGAAACACCACATATTTT.

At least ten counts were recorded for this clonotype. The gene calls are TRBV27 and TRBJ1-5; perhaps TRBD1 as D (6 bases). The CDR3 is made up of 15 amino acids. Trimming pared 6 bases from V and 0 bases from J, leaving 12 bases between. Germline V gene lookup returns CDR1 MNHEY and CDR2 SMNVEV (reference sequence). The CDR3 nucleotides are TGTGCCAGCAGCCACAGGGATGGTAGCAATCAGCCCCAGCATTTT. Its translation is CASSHRDGSNQPQHF.

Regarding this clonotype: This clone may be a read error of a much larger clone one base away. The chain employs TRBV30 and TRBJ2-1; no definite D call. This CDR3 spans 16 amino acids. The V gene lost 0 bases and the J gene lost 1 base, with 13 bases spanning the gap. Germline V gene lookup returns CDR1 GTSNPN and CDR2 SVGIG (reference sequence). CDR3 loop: CAWSVDGWRSYNEQFF. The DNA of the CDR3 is TGTGCCTGGAGTGTAGACGGCTGGAGATCCTACAATGAGCAGTTCTTC. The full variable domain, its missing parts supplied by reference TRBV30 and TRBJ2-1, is SQTIHQWPATLVQPVGSPLSLECTVEGTSNPNLYWYRQAAGRGLQLLFYSVGIGQISSEVPQNLSASRPQDRQFILSSKKLLLSDSGFYLCAWSVDGWRSYNEQFFGPGTRLTVL.